One sample yielded the 17 T cell receptor beta chains listed below, sequenced in a study of T cell repertoires and Cas9 in healthy adults. Sequencing was performed with immunoSEQ multiplex PCR; in TCRdb, only in-frame clones are kept and a portion is missing. This table holds 13,000 to 15,000 clones, roughly nine tenths found once. The specimen sequenced was Tregs (CD4+, CD25+, CD127-, CD137-, CD154-) from PBMCs; culture status not recorded. The source of these receptors is a human donor in good health.

This clone turned up a few times. V gene TRBV15 combines with J gene TRBJ1-2; no firm D call. This CDR3 region has 15 residues. The germline V gene encodes CDR1 LNHNV and CDR2 YYDKDF (reference sequence). The V end was cut by 0 bases, the J end by 3 bases, with 11 bases between. This CDR3 reads CATSRDIGAYYGYTF. CDR3 sequence (DNA): TGTGCCACCAGCAGAGATATCGGAGCATACTATGGCTACACCTTC.

The rearrangement uses TRBV9 and TRBJ2-2; 7 positions match TRBD1. From germline, CDR1 is SGDLS and CDR2 YYNGEE. After removal of 4 bases from V and 5 bases from J, the junction contained 8 bases not matched to a gene. The CDR3 runs to 15 residues. CDR3 protein: CASSSRGGATGELFF. The CDR3 DNA is TGTGCCAGCAGCTCAAGAGGGGGCGCGACCGGGGAGCTGTTTTTT.

This chain uses TRBV5-1 with TRBJ2-1; D is possibly TRBD1 (6 bases). The CDR3 loop spans 17 amino acids. V lost 4 bases, J lost 7 bases, and 24 bases lay in between. Germline V gives CDR1 SGHRS, CDR2 YFSETQ. The CDR3, as DNA: TGCGCCAGCAGCCCTGGGCTTCTAGGACAGAGGAGTAATGAGCAGTTCTTC. Translation: CASSPGLLGQRSNEQFF.

The chain employs TRBV11-3 and TRBJ2-1; 9 bases are shared with TRBD1. The CDR3 is 15 residues long. Trimming took 0 bases from V and 5 from J; bases not matched to a gene: 2. Germline loops: CDR1 SGHNT, CDR2 YENEEA. In DNA, the CDR3 is TGTGCCAGCAGCTTAGAGGACAGGGGACACAATGAGCAGTTCTTC. This encodes CASSLEDRGHNEQFF.

V and J are TRBV7-6 and TRBJ2-7; D might be TRBD1 (6 bases). Trimming shortened V by 1 base and J by 3 bases, and 10 bases separated the two germline ends. From germline, CDR1 is SGHVS and CDR2 FNYEAQ. The CDR3 loop spans 14 amino acids. CDR3 DNA sequence: TGTGCCAGCAGCTTAGAGCAGGGGTTCTACGAGCAGTACTTC. Its protein is CASSLEQGFYEQYF. The full variable domain, with the rest looked up from reference TRBV7-6 and TRBJ2-7, is GAGVSQSPRYKVTKRGQDVALRCDPISGHVSLYWYRQALGQGPEFLTYFNYEAQQDKSGLPNDRFSAERPEGSISTLTIQRTEQRDSAMYRCASSLEQGFYEQYFGPGTRLTVT.

The chain combines TRBV2 with TRBJ1-6, with unresolved D. CDR3 length: 16 amino acids. Germline V CDR1 and CDR2: SNHLY, FYNNEI. Trimming took 6 bases from V and 5 from J, leaving 17 bases between them. CDR3 in amino acids: CASRDARGPNNSPLHF. CDR3 DNA sequence: TGTGCCAGCAGGGATGCTCGAGGGCCTAATAATTCACCCCTCCACTTT.

The chain couples TRBV29-1 to TRBJ2-5; D may match TRBD1 or TRBD2 (5 bases each). Germline lookup yields CDR1 SQVTM and CDR2 ANQGSEA. The length of the CDR3 is 13 residues. V dropped 3 bases and J dropped 1 base, with 9 bases sitting between them. Here the CDR3 reads CSVEGRLQETQYF. The CDR3 DNA reads TGCAGCGTTGAGGGACGGCTCCAAGAGACCCAGTACTTC.

The chain uses TRBV2 and TRBJ2-5; TRBD2 might be the D (6 bases). Deletions cut 5 bases from V and 7 bases from J, with 14 bases between. CDR1 and CDR2 (germline): SNHLY, FYNNEI. This CDR3 spans 13 amino acids. For the CDR3, the DNA is TGTGCCAGCAGTAAGGGACTCGATGGGACCCAGTACTTC. This encodes CASSKGLDGTQYF.

This clone has more than one count but fewer than ten. The rearrangement links TRBV6-1 to TRBJ1-4, with D unclear. CDR3 length equals 13 residues. With 4 bases removed from V and 14 bases from J, the gap between germline ends came to 17 bases. Germline V CDR1 and CDR2: MNHNS, SASEGT. The CDR3 loop is CASSGERATSLFF. CDR3 DNA: TGTGCCAGCAGTGGCGAGCGGGCCACGTCCCTGTTTTTT.

The rearrangement uses TRBV18 and TRBJ1-5, with a possible D match to TRBD1 (6 bases). The V gene's germline CDR1 is KGHSH and CDR2 LQKENI. With 2 bases removed from V and 6 bases from J, the gap between germline ends came to 20 bases. The length of the CDR3 is 17 residues. CDR3 nucleotide sequence: TGTGCCAGCTCACCATCTTCTGGGGGGGCGAAGGTTCAGCCCCAGCATTTT. Translating gives CASSPSSGGAKVQPQHF.

The CDR3 loop reads CASSMFGGRGTGELFF. In DNA, the CDR3 is TGTGCCAGTAGTATGTTTGGGGGGCGCGGCACCGGGGAGCTGTTTTTT. V is TRBV19 and J is TRBJ2-2; the D call may be TRBD1 or TRBD2 (6 bases each). Germline V gene data show CDR1 as LNHDA and CDR2 as SQIVND (reference sequence). V was trimmed by 3 bases and J by 4 bases, leaving 15 bases between them. The CDR3 contains 16 residues.

This chain uses TRBV6-5 with TRBJ1-2; D gene ambiguous. Per the germline V gene, CDR1 is MNHEY and CDR2 is SVGAGI. Between the trimmed V and J ends, which lost 0 bases and 2 bases, there was a span of 7 bases. The CDR3 loop spans 14 amino acids. As DNA, the CDR3 is TGTGCCAGCAGTTACTCCGGCACAAACTATGGCTACACCTTC. Encoded protein: CASSYSGTNYGYTF.

The chain has TRBV10-1 and TRBJ2-5; 9 bases fit TRBD2. The germline V gene has CDR1 WNHNN and CDR2 SYGVQD (reference sequence). The CDR3 totals 18 residues. J lost 0 bases, V lost 0 bases, and 8 bases had no gene match. CDR3 region: CASSESRSSSGDQETQYF. DNA of the CDR3: TGCGCCAGCAGTGAGTCGAGATCATCTAGCGGGGACCAAGAGACCCAGTACTTC.

The V gene is TRBV7-9, the J gene TRBJ2-6, with D tentatively TRBD1 (6 bases). Trimming stripped 5 bases from V and 0 bases from J, with 11 bases between. The CDR3 spans 16 residues. The V gene's germline CDR1 is SEHNR and CDR2 FQNEAQ (reference sequence). The CDR3 DNA follows: TGTGCCAGCAGCGTCCACAGGGCCTCTGGGGCCAACGTCCTGACTTTC. Its translation is CASSVHRASGANVLTF. The full variable domain, with the rest looked up from reference TRBV7-9 and TRBJ2-6, is DTGVSQNPRHKITKRGQNVTFRCDPISEHNRLYWYRQTLGQGPEFLTYFQNEAQLEKSRLLSDRFSAERPKGSFSTLEIQRTEQGDSAMYLCASSVHRASGANVLTFGAGSRLTVL.

The genes are TRBV7-2 and TRBJ1-1; TRBD1 agrees at 8 bases. Germline lookup yields CDR1 SGHTA and CDR2 FQGNSA. V was pared by 5 bases and J by 8 bases, with 4 bases of the junction left unmatched. This CDR3 is built from 12 residues. The CDR3 region is CASSRRDREAFF. For the CDR3, the DNA is TGTGCCAGCAGCCGAAGGGACAGGGAAGCTTTCTTT.

The chain is built from TRBV7-9 and TRBJ2-7; unclear D gene. Germline assignment: CDR1 SEHNR and CDR2 FQNEAQ (reference sequence). Trimming pared 3 bases from V and 2 bases from J, leaving 5 bases between. The CDR3 loop spans 12 amino acids. The CDR3 DNA is TGTGCCAGCAGCTTTGGACCCTACGAGCAGTACTTC. It is translated as CASSFGPYEQYF.

The chain links TRBV10-3 to TRBJ1-1; 7 bases match TRBD1. This CDR3 spans 15 amino acids. The trim removed 11 bases at V and 0 bases at J, leaving 12 bases unmatched. Germline CDR1 reads ENHRY; CDR2 reads SYGVKD. The CDR3 DNA sequence: TGTGCCGTTTCAAGACTCGACAGGGTGAACACTGAAGCTTTCTTT. It translates to CAVSRLDRVNTEAFF.